The 18 T cell receptor beta chains listed next were all sequenced from one sample in a study of blood T cell repertoires in COVID-19. TCRdb's copy holds only in-frame clones and misses some; the assay was immunoSEQ multiplex PCR. The data contain about 150,000 clones, about 89% of them singletons. The sample comprised peripheral blood. These receptors originate from a man aged 50 or older who had recovered from COVID-19.

The V gene is TRBV4-3, the J gene TRBJ2-3, with 11 nucleotides matching TRBD2. With V trimmed by 3 bases and J by 3 bases, 5 bases remained unmatched. CDR1 and CDR2 (germline): LGHNA, YSLEER. The CDR3 runs to 16 residues. CDR3 amino acids: CASSQGTSGITDTQYF. CDR3 coding DNA: TGCGCCAGCAGCCAGGGGACTAGCGGAATAACAGATACGCAGTATTTT.

The V and J genes are TRBV19 and TRBJ1-5; D remains unclear. Trimming removed 1 base at V and 0 bases at J, with 13 bases between. This CDR3 has 17 amino acids. The germline CDR1 and CDR2 sequences are LNHDA and SQIVND (reference sequence). CDR3 coding DNA: TGTGCCAGTAGTATAGTAGCGGGAATTTATAGCAATCAGCCCCAGCATTTT. Translating gives CASSIVAGIYSNQPQHF.

This chain links TRBV6-2 or TRBV6-3 with TRBJ2-1; D is perhaps TRBD2 (6 bases). The germline V and J ends were trimmed by 5 bases and 10 bases, with 18 bases remaining between them. The CDR3 spans 14 residues. CDR1 is MNHEY, CDR2 SVGEGT, per germline. CDR3 DNA sequence: TGTGCCAGCAGTACTCCGGGACTCCGGCTCGAGCAGTTCTTC. Residues: CASSTPGLRLEQFF.

This clone has a handful of counts. The chain uses TRBV7-9 and TRBJ1-1, with D possibly matching TRBD1 (6 bases). The germline gives CDR1 SEHNR, CDR2 FQNEAQ (reference sequence). CDR3 size: 17 residues. V was clipped by 5 bases and J by 0 bases, with 19 bases between them. CDR3 region: CASSELNRDNMNTEAFF. DNA for the CDR3: TGTGCCAGCAGCGAACTTAACAGGGATAACATGAACACTGAAGCTTTCTTT.

The chain links TRBV7-6 to TRBJ2-1; TRBD2 aligns across 9 bases. Trimming cost V 4 bases and J 5 bases; bases outside gene matches: 9. CDR3 length: 16 amino acids. Germline CDR1 is SGHVS and CDR2 is FNYEAQ. The CDR3 coding sequence is TGTGCCAGCAGCTACCCCAGCGGGGGGATCGACAATGAGCAGTTCTTC. Translating gives CASSYPSGGIDNEQFF.

This clone was recorded a few times. V and J are TRBV6-2 or TRBV6-3 and TRBJ1-5; 7 positions match TRBD1. The CDR3 extends over 14 amino acids. With 2 bases clipped from V and 7 bases from J, the junction kept 5 bases outside the gene matches. Germline lookup yields CDR1 MNHEY and CDR2 SVGEGT. The CDR3 protein is CASSYRPGGQPQHF. CDR3 bases: TGTGCCAGCAGTTACAGGCCAGGGGGACAGCCCCAGCATTTT.

The gene calls are TRBV4-3 and TRBJ2-1; D is undetermined. The V end was cut by 2 bases, the J end by 2 bases, with 13 bases between. Germline CDR1 reads LGHNA; CDR2 reads YSLEER. This CDR3 contains 16 residues. The CDR3 protein is CASSQRLSAAYNEQFF. As DNA, the CDR3 is TGCGCCAGCAGCCAACGCCTAAGCGCTGCCTACAATGAGCAGTTCTTC.

Only one count was recorded for this clone. This rearrangement joins TRBV19 to TRBJ2-4, with 9 bases fitting TRBD1. CDR3 length: 17 residues. Per the germline V gene, CDR1 is LNHDA and CDR2 is SQIVND (reference sequence). The V segment lost 3 bases and the J segment 0 bases; nucleotides outside the gene matches: 6. Written as DNA, the CDR3 is TGTGCCAGTAGTATTGGACAGGGGACTCTAGCCAAAAACATTCAGTACTTC. The encoded protein is CASSIGQGTLAKNIQYF. The full variable domain, its missing parts supplied by reference TRBV19 and TRBJ2-4, is DGGITQSPKYLFRKEGQNVTLSCEQNLNHDAMYWYRQDPGQGLRLIYYSQIVNDFQKGDIAEGYSVSREKKESFPLTVTSAQKNPTAFYLCASSIGQGTLAKNIQYFGAGTRLSVL.

This chain uses TRBV20-1 with TRBJ2-6; D is perhaps TRBD1 (7 bases). Per germline, CDR1 DFQATT and CDR2 SNEGSKA (reference sequence). The CDR3 runs to 18 residues. V shed 3 bases and J shed 0 bases, with 18 bases lying between them. CDR3 DNA sequence: TGCAGTGCTAGTCAACTAGGACAGGACTACTCTGGGGCCAACGTCCTGACTTTC. Its protein product is CSASQLGQDYSGANVLTF.

This chain links TRBV19 with TRBJ1-2, with D maybe TRBD1 (5 bases). The V end was cut by 0 bases, the J end by 6 bases, with 17 bases between. CDR1 and CDR2 (germline): LNHDA, SQIVND (reference sequence). CDR3 size: 16 residues. Here the CDR3 reads CASSIDRERGRDGYTF. For the CDR3, the DNA is TGTGCCAGTAGTATAGATCGAGAGCGTGGCAGGGATGGCTACACCTTC.

Here the CDR3 reads CAWSADIQETQYF. Written as DNA, the CDR3 is TGTGCCTGGAGTGCCGACATACAAGAGACCCAGTACTTC. The rearrangement links TRBV30 to TRBJ2-5; no clear D. Looked up from germline, CDR1 is GTSNPN and CDR2 is SVGIG (reference sequence). This CDR3 is 13 amino acids long. V was trimmed by 1 base and J by 2 bases, leaving 8 bases between them. The variable domain in full, completed from reference TRBV30 and TRBJ2-5, reads SQTIHQWPATLVQPVGSPLSLECTVEGTSNPNLYWYRQAAGRGLQLLFYSVGIGQISSEVPQNLSASRPQDRQFILSSKKLLLSDSGFYLCAWSADIQETQYFGPGTRLLVL.

The rearrangement joins TRBV7-8 to TRBJ1-4; TRBD1 is a possible D gene (5 bases). Germline CDR1 reads SGHVS; CDR2 reads FQNEAQ. V was cut by 2 bases and J by 8 bases, with 12 bases left in between. There are 14 residues in the CDR3. The CDR3 sequence: CASSLLGRGEKLFF. The CDR3 region has the DNA TGTGCCAGCAGCTTACTGGGGCGTGGGGAAAAACTGTTTTTT.

The chain has TRBV9 and TRBJ1-3; D gene ambiguous. CDR1 and CDR2 from the germline V gene are SGDLS and YYNGEE. Trimming took off 4 bases at V and 1 base at J, with 12 bases between the two ends. The CDR3 length is 15 residues. The CDR3 DNA sequence: TGTGCCAGCAGCTCTCATGCGGCATCTGGAAACACCATATATTTT. Residues: CASSSHAASGNTIYF.

The chain joins TRBV4-1 to TRBJ1-5; a weak D match, TRBD1 (6 bases). Germline V gene sequence: CDR1 MGHRA, CDR2 YSYEKL. V dropped 5 bases and J dropped 5 bases, with 19 bases sitting between them. This CDR3 has 16 residues. CDR3 in amino acids: CASSDRTANGDQPQHF. CDR3 sequence (DNA): TGCGCCAGCAGCGACAGGACAGCCAACGGGGATCAGCCCCAGCATTTT.

This clone was detected only once. This sample also contains other DNA sequences that code for the same CDR3. The V and J genes are TRBV29-1 and TRBJ1-1, with D possibly TRBD1 on 5 matching bases. The CDR3 has 12 amino acids. Germline values: CDR1 SQVTM, CDR2 ANQGSEA. Trimming pared 4 bases from V and 0 bases from J, leaving 6 bases between. The CDR3 spells CSVGQMNTEAFF. The CDR3, as DNA: TGCAGCGTTGGACAGATGAACACTGAAGCTTTCTTT.

The V gene is TRBV7-9, the J gene TRBJ2-5; D may be TRBD2 (5 bases). Trimming took off 10 bases at V and 1 base at J, with 13 bases between the two ends. The CDR3 totals 13 residues. Germline V gives CDR1 SEHNR, CDR2 FQNEAQ (reference sequence). DNA for the CDR3: TGTGCCATAGTTCTGGGGAGCCAAGAGACCCAGTACTTC. Protein sequence: CAIVLGSQETQYF.

The genes are TRBV25-1 and TRBJ2-3; 10 bases agree with TRBD2. The CDR3 has 15 amino acids. V lost 6 bases and J lost 2; bases outside the gene matches: 5. Germline-derived CDR1 and CDR2 are MGHDK and SYGVNS. CDR3: CASSGAGGSTDTQYF. The CDR3 region has the DNA TGTGCCAGCAGCGGAGCGGGGGGGTCCACAGATACGCAGTATTTT.

As for this clone: One end of the junction is discordant with germline, which a read error may explain. The V call is TRBV7-7, the J call TRBJ2-5, with D perhaps matching TRBD1 (5 bases). Germline lookup yields CDR1 SSHAT and CDR2 FNYEAQ (reference sequence). The CDR3 has 15 amino acids. CDR3 bases: TGTGCTAGCAGCTTAGACCCTCAGGGCCAAGAGACCCAGTACTTC. It specifies CASSLDPQGQETQYF.